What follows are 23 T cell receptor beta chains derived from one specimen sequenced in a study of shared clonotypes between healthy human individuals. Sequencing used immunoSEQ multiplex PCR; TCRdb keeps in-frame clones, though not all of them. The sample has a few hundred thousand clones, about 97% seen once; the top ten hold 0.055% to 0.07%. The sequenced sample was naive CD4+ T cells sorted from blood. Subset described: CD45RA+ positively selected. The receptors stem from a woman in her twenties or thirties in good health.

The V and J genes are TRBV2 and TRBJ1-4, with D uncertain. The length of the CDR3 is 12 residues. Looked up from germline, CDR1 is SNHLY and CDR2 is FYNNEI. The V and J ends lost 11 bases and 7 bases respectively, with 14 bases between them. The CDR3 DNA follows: TGTGCCGAATCGAAGGGAGGTGAAAAACTGTTTTTT. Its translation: CAESKGGEKLFF.

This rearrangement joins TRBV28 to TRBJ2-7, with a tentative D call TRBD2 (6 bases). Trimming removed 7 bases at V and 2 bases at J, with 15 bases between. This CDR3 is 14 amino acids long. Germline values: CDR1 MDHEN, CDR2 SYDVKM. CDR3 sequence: CASTSGDKTYEQYF. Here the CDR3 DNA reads TGTGCCAGCACCTCGGGAGACAAAACCTACGAGCAGTACTTC.

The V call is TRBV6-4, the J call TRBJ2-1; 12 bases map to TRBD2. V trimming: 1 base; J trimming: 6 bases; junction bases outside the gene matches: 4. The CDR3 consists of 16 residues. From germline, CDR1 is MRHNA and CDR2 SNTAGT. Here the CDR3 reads CASSDLGLAGRNEQFF. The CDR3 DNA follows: TGTGCCAGCAGTGACTTGGGACTAGCGGGCCGCAATGAGCAGTTCTTC.

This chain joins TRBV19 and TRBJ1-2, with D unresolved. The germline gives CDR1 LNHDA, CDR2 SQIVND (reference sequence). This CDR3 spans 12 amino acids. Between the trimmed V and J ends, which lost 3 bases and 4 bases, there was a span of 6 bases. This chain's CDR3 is CASSMARYGYTF. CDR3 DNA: TGTGCCAGTAGTATGGCACGCTATGGCTACACCTTC. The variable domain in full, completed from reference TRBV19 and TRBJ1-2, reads DGGITQSPKYLFRKEGQNVTLSCEQNLNHDAMYWYRQDPGQGLRLIYYSQIVNDFQKGDIAEGYSVSREKKESFPLTVTSAQKNPTAFYLCASSMARYGYTFGSGTRLTVV.

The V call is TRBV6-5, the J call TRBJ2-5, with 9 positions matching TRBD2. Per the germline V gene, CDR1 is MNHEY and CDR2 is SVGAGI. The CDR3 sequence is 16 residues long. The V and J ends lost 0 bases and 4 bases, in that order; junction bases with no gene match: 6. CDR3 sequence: CASSYSRLAGRETQYF. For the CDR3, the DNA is TGTGCCAGCAGTTACTCGAGGCTAGCGGGACGAGAGACCCAGTACTTC.

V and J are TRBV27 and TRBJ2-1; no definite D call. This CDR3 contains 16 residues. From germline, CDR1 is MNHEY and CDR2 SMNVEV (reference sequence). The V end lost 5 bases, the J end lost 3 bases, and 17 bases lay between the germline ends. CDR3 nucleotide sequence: TGTGCCAGCAGTCCCGACGACTCGGCCCTCTACAATGAGCAGTTCTTC. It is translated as CASSPDDSALYNEQFF.

In nucleotides, the CDR3 is TGTGCCAGCAGCCCAAGTTGGGACAATCAGCCCCAGCATTTT. It codes for CASSPSWDNQPQHF. The V gene is TRBV7-2, the J gene TRBJ1-5; D call uncertain. CDR3 length: 14 residues. The germline gives CDR1 SGHTA, CDR2 FQGNSA. Trimming took 5 bases from V and 3 from J, leaving 11 bases between them.

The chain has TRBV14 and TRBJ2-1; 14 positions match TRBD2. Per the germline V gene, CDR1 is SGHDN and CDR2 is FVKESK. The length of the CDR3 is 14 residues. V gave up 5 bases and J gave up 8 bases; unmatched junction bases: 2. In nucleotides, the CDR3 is TGTGCCAGCAGCGTGGGACTAGCGGGAGATGAGCAGTTCTTC. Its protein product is CASSVGLAGDEQFF.

The CDR3 sequence: CASRGDRGLYEQYF. The CDR3 bases are TGTGCCAGCAGGGGGGACAGGGGGCTTTACGAGCAGTACTTC. The chain links TRBV28 to TRBJ2-7, with 12 bases fitting TRBD1. Germline-derived CDR1 and CDR2 are MDHEN and SYDVKM. The CDR3 covers 14 residues. V shed 6 bases and J 4 bases; nucleotides not matched to a gene: 4.

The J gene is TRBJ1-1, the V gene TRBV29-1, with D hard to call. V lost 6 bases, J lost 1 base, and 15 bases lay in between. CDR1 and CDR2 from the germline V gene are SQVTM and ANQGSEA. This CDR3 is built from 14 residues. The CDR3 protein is CSVDVGRQNTEAFF. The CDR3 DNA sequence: TGCAGCGTGGACGTGGGGAGACAGAACACTGAAGCTTTCTTT.

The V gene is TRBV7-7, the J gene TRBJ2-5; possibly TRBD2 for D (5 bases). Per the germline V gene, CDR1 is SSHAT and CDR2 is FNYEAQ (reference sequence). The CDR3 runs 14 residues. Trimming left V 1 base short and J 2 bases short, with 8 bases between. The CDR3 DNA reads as TGTGCCAGCAGCTTAGTTCCGGGGCAAGAGACCCAGTACTTC. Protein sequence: CASSLVPGQETQYF.

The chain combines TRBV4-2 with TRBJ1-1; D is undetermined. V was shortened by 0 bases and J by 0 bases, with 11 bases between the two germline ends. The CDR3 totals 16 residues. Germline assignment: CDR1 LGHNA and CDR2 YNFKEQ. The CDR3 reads CASSQEVGRMNTEAFF. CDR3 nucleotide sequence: TGTGCCAGCAGCCAAGAAGTGGGCAGAATGAACACTGAAGCTTTCTTT.

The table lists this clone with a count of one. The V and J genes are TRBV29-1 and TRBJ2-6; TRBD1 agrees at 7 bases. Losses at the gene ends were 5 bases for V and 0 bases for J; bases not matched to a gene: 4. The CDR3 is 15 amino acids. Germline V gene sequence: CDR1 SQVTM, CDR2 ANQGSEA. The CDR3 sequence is CSVRDSDSGANVLTF. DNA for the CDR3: TGCAGCGTTAGGGACAGCGACTCTGGGGCCAACGTCCTGACTTTC.

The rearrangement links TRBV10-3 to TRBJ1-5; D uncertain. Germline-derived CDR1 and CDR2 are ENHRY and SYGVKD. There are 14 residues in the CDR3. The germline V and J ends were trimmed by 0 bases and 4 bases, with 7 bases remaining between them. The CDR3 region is CAISESGSNQPQHF. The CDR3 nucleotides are TGTGCCATCAGTGAGTCCGGAAGTAATCAGCCCCAGCATTTT.

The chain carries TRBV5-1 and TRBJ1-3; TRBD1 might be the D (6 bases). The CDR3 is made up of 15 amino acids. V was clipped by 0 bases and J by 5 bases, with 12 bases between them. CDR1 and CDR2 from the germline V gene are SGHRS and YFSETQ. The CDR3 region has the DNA TGCGCCAGCAGCTTGGGCGACAGGAGTAGAAACACCATATATTTT. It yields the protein CASSLGDRSRNTIYF.

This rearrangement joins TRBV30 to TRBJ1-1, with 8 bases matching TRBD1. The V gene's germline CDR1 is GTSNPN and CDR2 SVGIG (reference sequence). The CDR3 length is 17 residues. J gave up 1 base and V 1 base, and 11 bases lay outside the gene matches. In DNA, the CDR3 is TGTGCCTGGAGTGCGATACTTGACAGGGGTAGGAACACTGAAGCTTTCTTT. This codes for CAWSAILDRGRNTEAFF. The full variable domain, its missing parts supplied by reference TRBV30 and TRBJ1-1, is SQTIHQWPATLVQPVGSPLSLECTVEGTSNPNLYWYRQAAGRGLQLLFYSVGIGQISSEVPQNLSASRPQDRQFILSSKKLLLSDSGFYLCAWSAILDRGRNTEAFFGQGTRLTVV.

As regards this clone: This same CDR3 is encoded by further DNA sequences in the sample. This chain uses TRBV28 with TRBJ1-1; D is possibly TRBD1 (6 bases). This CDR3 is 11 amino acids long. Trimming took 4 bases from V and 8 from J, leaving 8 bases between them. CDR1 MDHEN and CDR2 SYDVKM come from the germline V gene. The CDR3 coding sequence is TGTGCCAGCAGTTCTACAGGGGAAGCTTTCTTT. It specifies CASSSTGEAFF.

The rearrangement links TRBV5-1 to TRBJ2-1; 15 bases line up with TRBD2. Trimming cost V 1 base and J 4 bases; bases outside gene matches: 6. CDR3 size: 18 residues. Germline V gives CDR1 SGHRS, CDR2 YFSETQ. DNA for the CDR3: TGCGCCAGCAGCTTGTTTAGGACTAGCGGGAGGGAGTACAATGAGCAGTTCTTC. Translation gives CASSLFRTSGREYNEQFF.

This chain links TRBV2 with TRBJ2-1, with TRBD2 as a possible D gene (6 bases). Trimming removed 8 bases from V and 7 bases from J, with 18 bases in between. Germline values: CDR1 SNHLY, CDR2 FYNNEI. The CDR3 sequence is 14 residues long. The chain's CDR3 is CASSSGLGWNEQFF. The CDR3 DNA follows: TGTGCCAGCTCAAGCGGGCTTGGCTGGAATGAGCAGTTCTTC.

The CDR3 DNA sequence: TGCGCCAGCAGCCAAGCTTTAAGGTTCGAGGGAACTACCCCTTGGTACGAGCAGTACTTC. This codes for CASSQALRFEGTTPWYEQYF. The rearrangement links TRBV4-1 to TRBJ2-7; D is possibly TRBD2 (5 bases). The germline gives CDR1 MGHRA, CDR2 YSYEKL. Trimming removed 1 base at V and 4 bases at J, with 29 bases between. The CDR3 spans 20 residues.

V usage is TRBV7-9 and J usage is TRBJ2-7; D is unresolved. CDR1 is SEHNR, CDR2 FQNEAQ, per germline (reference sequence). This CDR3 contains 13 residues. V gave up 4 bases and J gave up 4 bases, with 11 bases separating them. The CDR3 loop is CASSSSTGYEQYF. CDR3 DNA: TGTGCCAGCAGCTCGTCGACTGGTTACGAGCAGTACTTC.

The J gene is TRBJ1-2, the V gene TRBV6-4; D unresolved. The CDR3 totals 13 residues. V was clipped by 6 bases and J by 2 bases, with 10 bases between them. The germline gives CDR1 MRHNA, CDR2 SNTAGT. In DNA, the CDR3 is TGTGCCAGCAGCGCCGGGATGAACTATGGCTACACCTTC. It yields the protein CASSAGMNYGYTF.

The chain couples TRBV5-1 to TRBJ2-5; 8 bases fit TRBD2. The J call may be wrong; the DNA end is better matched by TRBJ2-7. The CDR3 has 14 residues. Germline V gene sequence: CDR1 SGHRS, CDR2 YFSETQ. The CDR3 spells CASSLASAGGEQYF. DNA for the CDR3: TGCGCCAGCAGCTTGGCGTCGGCGGGAGGCGAGCAGTACTTC.